This TCR beta chain was captured in a study of cytotoxic CD8 clonotypes in ibrutinib-treated CLL. Study-wide context: Response sampling came at median roughly a year of treatment, ranging roughly 6 to 36 months. The average sample held roughly 250,000 productive templates and almost 95,000 productive rearrangements. Whole-study findings and limits: There were few public clonotypes, and on treatment they contracted or stayed stable.

Clones were read by immunoSEQ multiplex PCR, and TCRdb kept only the in-frame ones, dropping some. The table records 250,000 to 350,000 clones, 70% to 80% of them present only once. Around 1.8 micrograms of genomic DNA (from cryopreserved PBMCs) were used for TCR beta libraries. Turning to this clone: Its antigen is unidentified.

V gave up 7 bases and J gave up 2 bases; unmatched junction bases: 7. Germline CDR1 and CDR2: MNHEY and SMNVEV (reference sequence). The CDR3 consists of 15 residues. The material sequenced was PBMCs, taken at disease progression, from a patient treated with ibrutinib. The clonotype was recovered from a human donor with chronic lymphocytic leukemia. V usage is TRBV27 and J usage is TRBJ2-3; TRBD2 aligns across 9 bases. The CDR3 DNA is TGTGCCAGCACCTTAGCGGGAGCGCCCACAGATACGCAGTATTTT. As protein: CASTLAGAPTDTQYF.